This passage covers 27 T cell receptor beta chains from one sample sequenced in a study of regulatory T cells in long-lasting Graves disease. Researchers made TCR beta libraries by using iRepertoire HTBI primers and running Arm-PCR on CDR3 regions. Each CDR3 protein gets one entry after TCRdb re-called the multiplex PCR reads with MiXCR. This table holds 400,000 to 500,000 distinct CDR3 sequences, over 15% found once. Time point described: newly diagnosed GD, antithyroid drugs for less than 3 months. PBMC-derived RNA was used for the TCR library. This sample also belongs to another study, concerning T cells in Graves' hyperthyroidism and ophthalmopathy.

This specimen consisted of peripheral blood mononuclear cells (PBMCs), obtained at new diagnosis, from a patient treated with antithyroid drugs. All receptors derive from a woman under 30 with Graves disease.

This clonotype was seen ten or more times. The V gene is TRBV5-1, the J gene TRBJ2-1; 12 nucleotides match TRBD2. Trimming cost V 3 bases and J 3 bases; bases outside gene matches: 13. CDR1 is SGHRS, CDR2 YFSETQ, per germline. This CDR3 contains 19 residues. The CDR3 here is CASSSNPPQTSGSYNEQFF. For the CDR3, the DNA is TGCGCCAGCAGCTCCAACCCACCACAGACTAGCGGGAGCTACAATGAGCAGTTCTTC.

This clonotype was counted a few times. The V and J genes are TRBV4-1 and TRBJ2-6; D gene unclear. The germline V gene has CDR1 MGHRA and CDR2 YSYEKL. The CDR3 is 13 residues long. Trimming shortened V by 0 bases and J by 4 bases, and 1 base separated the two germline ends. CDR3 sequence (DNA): TGCGCCAGCAGCCAAGACGGGGCCAACGTCCTGACTTTC. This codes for CASSQDGANVLTF.

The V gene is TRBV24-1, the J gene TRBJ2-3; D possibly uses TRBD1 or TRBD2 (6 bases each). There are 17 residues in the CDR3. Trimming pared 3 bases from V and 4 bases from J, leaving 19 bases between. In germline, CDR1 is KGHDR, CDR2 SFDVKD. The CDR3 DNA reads TGTGCCACCAGTGATCCTTCTCCTGCAGGGGAGGCAGATACGCAGTATTTT. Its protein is CATSDPSPAGEADTQYF.

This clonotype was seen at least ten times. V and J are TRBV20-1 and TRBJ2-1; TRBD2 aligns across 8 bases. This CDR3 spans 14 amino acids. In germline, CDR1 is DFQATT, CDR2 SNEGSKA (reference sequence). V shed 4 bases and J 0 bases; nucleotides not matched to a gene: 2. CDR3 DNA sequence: TGCAGTGCTATAGCGGGGAGCTCCTACAATGAGCAGTTCTTC. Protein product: CSAIAGSSYNEQFF.

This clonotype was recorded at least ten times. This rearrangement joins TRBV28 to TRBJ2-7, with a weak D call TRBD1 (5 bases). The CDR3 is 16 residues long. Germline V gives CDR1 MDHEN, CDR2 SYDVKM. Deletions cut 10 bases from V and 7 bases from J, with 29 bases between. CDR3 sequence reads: CATRPSARAGLSEQYF. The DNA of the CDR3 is TGTGCCACCCGGCCTTCCGCCAGGGCAGGGTTGAGTGAGCAGTACTTC.

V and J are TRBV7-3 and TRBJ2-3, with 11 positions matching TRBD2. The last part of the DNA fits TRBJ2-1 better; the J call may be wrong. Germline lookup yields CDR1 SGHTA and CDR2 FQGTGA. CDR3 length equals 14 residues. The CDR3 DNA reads TGTGCCAGCAGTCCGGGGGCTAGCGGGGGGGAGCAGTTCTTC. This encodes CASSPGASGGEQFF.

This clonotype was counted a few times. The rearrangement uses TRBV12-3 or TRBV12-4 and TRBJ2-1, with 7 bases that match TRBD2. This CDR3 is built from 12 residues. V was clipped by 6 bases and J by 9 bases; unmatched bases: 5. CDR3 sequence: CASSYTSVEQFF. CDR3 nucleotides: TGTGCCAGCAGCTATACTAGCGTTGAGCAGTTCTTC.

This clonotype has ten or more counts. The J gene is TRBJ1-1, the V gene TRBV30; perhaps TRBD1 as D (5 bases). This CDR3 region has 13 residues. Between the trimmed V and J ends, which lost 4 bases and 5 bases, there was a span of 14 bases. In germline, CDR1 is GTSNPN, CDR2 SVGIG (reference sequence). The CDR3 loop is CAWTPGGGTEAFF. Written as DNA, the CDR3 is TGTGCCTGGACCCCTGGGGGTGGTACTGAAGCTTTCTTT.

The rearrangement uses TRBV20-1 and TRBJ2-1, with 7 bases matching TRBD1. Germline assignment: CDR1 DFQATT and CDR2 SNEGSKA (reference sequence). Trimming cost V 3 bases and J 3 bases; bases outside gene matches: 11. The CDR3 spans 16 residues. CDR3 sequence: CSARSLRDSFYNEQFF. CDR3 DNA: TGCAGTGCTAGGTCTCTCCGGGACAGCTTCTACAATGAGCAGTTCTTC.

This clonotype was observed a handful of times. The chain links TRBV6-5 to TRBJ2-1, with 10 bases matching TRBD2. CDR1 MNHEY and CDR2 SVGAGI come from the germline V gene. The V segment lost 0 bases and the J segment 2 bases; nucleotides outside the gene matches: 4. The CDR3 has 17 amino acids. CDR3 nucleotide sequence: TGTGCCAGCAGTTACTCGGCTAGCGGGAGAACCTACAATGAGCAGTTCTTC. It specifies CASSYSASGRTYNEQFF.

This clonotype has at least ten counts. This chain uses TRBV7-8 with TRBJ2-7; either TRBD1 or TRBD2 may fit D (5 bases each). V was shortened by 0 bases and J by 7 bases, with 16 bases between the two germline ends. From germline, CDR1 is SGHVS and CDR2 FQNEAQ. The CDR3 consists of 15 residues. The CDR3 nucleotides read TGTGCCAGCAGCTTAGCCGATGCAGGGAGAGGGGAGCAGTACTTC. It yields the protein CASSLADAGRGEQYF.

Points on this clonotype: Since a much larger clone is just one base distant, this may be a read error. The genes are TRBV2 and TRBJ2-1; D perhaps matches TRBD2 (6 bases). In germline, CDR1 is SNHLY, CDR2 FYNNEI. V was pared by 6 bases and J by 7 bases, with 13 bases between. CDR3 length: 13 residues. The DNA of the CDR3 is TGTGCCAGCAGGAGCCCTAGCGAAAATGAGCAGTTCTTC. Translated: CASRSPSENEQFF.

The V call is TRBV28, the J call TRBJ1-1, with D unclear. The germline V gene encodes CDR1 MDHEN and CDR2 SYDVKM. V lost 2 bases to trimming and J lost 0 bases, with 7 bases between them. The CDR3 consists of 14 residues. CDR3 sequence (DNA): TGTGCCAGCAGTTTAAAGATCGTGAACACTGAAGCTTTCTTT. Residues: CASSLKIVNTEAFF. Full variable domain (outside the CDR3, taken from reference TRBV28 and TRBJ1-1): DVKVTQSSRYLVKRTGEKVFLECVQDMDHENMFWYRQDPGLGLRLIYFSYDVKMKEKGDIPEGYSVSREKKERFSLILESASTNQTSMYLCASSLKIVNTEAFFGQGTRLTVV.

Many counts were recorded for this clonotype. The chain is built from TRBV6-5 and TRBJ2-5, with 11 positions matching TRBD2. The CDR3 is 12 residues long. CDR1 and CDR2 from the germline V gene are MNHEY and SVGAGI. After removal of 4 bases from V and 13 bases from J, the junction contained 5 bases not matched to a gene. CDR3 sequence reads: CASSSTSGSWYF. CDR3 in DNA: TGTGCCAGCAGTTCTACTAGCGGGAGTTGGTACTTC.

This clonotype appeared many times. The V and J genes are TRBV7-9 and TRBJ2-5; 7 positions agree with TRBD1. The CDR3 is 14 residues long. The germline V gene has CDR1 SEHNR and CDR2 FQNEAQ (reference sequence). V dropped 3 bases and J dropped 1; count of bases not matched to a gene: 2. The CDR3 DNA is TGTGCCAGCAGCTTGACAGGGAGCCAAGAGACCCAGTACTTC. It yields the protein CASSLTGSQETQYF.

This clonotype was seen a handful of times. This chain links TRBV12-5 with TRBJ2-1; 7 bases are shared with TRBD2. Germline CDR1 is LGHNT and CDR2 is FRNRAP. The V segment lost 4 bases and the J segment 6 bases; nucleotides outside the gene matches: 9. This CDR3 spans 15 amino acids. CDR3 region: CASGSAGAKSNEQFF. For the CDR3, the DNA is TGTGCTAGTGGTTCTGCGGGAGCCAAGAGCAATGAGCAGTTCTTC.

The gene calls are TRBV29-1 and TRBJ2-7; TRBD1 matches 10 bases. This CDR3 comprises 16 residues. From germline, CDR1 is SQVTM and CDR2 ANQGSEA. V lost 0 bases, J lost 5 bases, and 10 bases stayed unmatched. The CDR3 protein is CSVEDGGRQGANEQYF. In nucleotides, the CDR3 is TGCAGCGTTGAAGATGGGGGGAGACAGGGGGCAAACGAGCAGTACTTC.

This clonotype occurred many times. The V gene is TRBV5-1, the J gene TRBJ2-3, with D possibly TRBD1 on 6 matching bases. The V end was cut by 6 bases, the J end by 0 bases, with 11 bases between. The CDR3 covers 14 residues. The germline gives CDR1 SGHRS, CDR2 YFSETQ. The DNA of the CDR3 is TGCGCCAGCACGTGGACAGATAGCACAGATACGCAGTATTTT. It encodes CASTWTDSTDTQYF.

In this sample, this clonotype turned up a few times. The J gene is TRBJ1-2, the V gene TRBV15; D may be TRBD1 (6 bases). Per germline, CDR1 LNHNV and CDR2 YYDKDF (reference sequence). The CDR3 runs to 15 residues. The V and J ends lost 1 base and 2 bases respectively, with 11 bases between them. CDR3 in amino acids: CATSRGRTENYGYTF. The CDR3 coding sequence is TGTGCCACCAGCAGAGGCAGGACAGAGAACTATGGCTACACCTTC.

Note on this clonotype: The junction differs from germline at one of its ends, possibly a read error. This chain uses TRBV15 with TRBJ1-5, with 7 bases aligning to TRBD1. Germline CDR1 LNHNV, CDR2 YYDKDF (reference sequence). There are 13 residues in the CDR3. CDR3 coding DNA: TGCGCCACCAACAGGGGCGGCAATCAGCCCCAGCATTTT. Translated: CATNRGGNQPQHF.

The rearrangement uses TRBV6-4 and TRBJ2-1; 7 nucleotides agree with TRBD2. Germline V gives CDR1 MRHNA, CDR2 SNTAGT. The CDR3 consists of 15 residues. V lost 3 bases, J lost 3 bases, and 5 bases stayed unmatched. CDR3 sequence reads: CASSESGTNYNEQFF. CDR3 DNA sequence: TGTGCCAGCAGTGAGTCCGGGACTAACTACAATGAGCAGTTCTTC.

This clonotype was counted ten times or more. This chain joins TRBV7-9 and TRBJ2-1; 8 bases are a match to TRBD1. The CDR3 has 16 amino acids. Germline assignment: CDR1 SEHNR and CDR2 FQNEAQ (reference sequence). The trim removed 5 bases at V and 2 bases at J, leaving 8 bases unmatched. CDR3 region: CASSPQGARAYNEQFF. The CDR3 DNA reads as TGTGCCAGCAGCCCTCAGGGGGCGAGAGCCTACAATGAGCAGTTCTTC.

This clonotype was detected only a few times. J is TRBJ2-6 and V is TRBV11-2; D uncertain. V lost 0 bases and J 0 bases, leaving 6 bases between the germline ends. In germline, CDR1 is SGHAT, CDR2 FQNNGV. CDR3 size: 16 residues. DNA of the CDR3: TGTGCCAGCAGCTTAGAAGAGTTCTCTGGGGCCAACGTCCTGACTTTC. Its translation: CASSLEEFSGANVLTF.

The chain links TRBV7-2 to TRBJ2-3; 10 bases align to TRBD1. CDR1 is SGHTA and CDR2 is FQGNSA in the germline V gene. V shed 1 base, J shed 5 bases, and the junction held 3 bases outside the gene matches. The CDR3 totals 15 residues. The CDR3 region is CASSLGGQGQDTQYF. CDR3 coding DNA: TGTGCCAGCAGCTTAGGGGGACAGGGGCAAGATACGCAGTATTTT. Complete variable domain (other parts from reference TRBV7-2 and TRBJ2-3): GAGVSQSPSNKVTEKGKDVELRCDPISGHTALYWYRQSLGQGLEFLIYFQGNSAPDKSGLPSDRFSAERTGGSVSTLTIQRTQQEDSAVYLCASSLGGQGQDTQYFGPGTRLTVL.

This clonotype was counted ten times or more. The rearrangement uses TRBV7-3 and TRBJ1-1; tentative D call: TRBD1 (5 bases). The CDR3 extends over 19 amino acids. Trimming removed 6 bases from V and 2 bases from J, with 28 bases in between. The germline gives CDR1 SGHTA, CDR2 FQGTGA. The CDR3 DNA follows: TGTGCCAGCAGGTTTCCCCCTGTGAGGGGCCAGAGGGCAAACACTGAAGCTTTCTTT. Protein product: CASRFPPVRGQRANTEAFF. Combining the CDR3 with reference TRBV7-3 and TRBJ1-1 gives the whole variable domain GAGVSQTPSNKVTEKGKYVELRCDPISGHTALYWYRQSLGQGPEFLIYFQGTGAADDSGLPNDRFFAVRPEGSVSTLKIQRTERGDSAVYLCASRFPPVRGQRANTEAFFGQGTRLTVV.

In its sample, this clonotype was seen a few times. The CDR3 sequence is CASSERGKRGEKLFF. The CDR3 nucleotides are TGTGCCAGCAGTGAAAGGGGCAAGAGGGGTGAAAAACTGTTTTTT. The chain joins TRBV2 to TRBJ1-4; TRBD1 is a possible D gene (5 bases). Germline values: CDR1 SNHLY, CDR2 FYNNEI. V was pared by 2 bases and J by 7 bases, with 14 bases between. The CDR3 consists of 15 residues.

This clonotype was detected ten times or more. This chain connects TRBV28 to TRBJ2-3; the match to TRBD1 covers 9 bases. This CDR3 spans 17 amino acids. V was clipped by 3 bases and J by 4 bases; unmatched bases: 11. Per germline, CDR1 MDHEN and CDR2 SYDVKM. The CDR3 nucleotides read TGTGCCAGCAGTTTTCGTATCGGACAGGGGTTCTCAGATACGCAGTATTTT. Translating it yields CASSFRIGQGFSDTQYF.